This T cell receptor (beta chain) is drawn from a study of CD8+CD57+ T cells in acquired aplastic anemia. Across the study: Sorted CD4+ and CD8+ cells yielded 3 to 3.5 ug of DNA on average. CD4+ cell libraries from healthy donors averaged around 9.8 million reads.

Broader study findings: The study found no significant CD8+ Simpson's diversity difference between patients and controls. More than 25 was the count of CD8+ CDR3 sequences that patients shared with controls.

This CDR3 is built from 15 residues. Germline assignment: CDR1 MNHNS and CDR2 SASEGT. Trimming left V 7 bases short and J 0 bases short, with 15 bases between. The table lists this clonotype with many counts. Its antigen remains unknown. Both TCR beta VDJ combination and CDR3 sequence profiling were carried out. Genomic DNA was the template for this profiling. TCRdb recomputed calls from the reads with MiXCR, one row per CDR3 protein. Among some 130,000 distinct CDR3 sequences listed, 41% were seen once. This chain connects TRBV6-1 to TRBJ1-2, with TRBD1 as a possible D gene (5 bases). The sample comprised sorted CD4+, CD8+, or CD8+CD57+ T cells (not recorded which) from PBMCs. This clonotype was sampled from a human donor in good health, serving as a control. The DNA for the CDR3 is TGTGCCAGCACCTATACAGGAGCGCCTAACTATGGCTACACCTTC. Translation gives CASTYTGAPNYGYTF.